Below are 27 T cell receptor beta chains sequenced from a single sample in a study of shared clonotypes between healthy human individuals. This table comes from immunoSEQ multiplex PCR, and its TCRdb copy is limited to in-frame clones, with some not included. The table lists some 1 million clones, 75% of them singletons. Sequences were obtained from memory CD4+ T cells sorted from blood. Noted subset: CD45RA-negative fraction. The source is a young man in good health.

The gene calls are TRBV7-2 and TRBJ1-5, with TRBD1 as a possible D gene (5 bases). The ends were cut back, 5 bases at V and 6 bases at J, with 11 bases in the middle. This CDR3 is 13 amino acids long. The V gene's germline CDR1 is SGHTA and CDR2 FQGNSA. The CDR3: CASSGGVRQPQHF. As DNA, the CDR3 is TGTGCCAGCAGCGGAGGGGTACGTCAGCCCCAGCATTTT.

In its sample, this clone was seen a few times. The genes are TRBV7-9 and TRBJ2-3; D not resolved. CDR1 is SEHNR, CDR2 FQNEAQ, per germline (reference sequence). Trimming removed 3 bases from V and 2 bases from J, with 6 bases in between. The CDR3 sequence is 13 residues long. CDR3 bases: TGTGCCAGCAGCTTGGACCTCACAGATACGCAGTATTTT. Its translation: CASSLDLTDTQYF.

This clone was picked up a small number of times. The V gene is TRBV4-2, the J gene TRBJ1-6; D is unresolved. Germline-derived CDR1 and CDR2 are LGHNA and YNFKEQ. The CDR3 runs 14 residues. With 0 bases removed from V and 7 bases from J, the gap between germline ends came to 7 bases. DNA for the CDR3: TGTGCCAGCAGCCAAGATTTAGCAAATTCACCCCTCCACTTT. This codes for CASSQDLANSPLHF.

This clone was seen a single time. J is TRBJ1-1 and V is TRBV18; possible D gene TRBD1, 5 bases. The germline gives CDR1 KGHSH, CDR2 LQKENI. The CDR3 length is 15 residues. With 4 bases removed from V and 5 bases from J, the gap between germline ends came to 17 bases. CDR3 bases: TGTGCCAGCTCACGGGCTTCAAGTTGGGGGACTGAAGCTTTCTTT. Protein sequence: CASSRASSWGTEAFF.

The rearrangement uses TRBV18 and TRBJ1-1; the match to TRBD1 covers 8 bases. V gave up 3 bases and J gave up 5 bases; unmatched junction bases: 5. Per the germline V gene, CDR1 is KGHSH and CDR2 is LQKENI. The CDR3 extends over 14 amino acids. The CDR3 DNA follows: TGTGCCAGCTCACCCGGACACAGGGGGACTGAAGCTTTCTTT. Encoded protein: CASSPGHRGTEAFF.

This clone appeared a single time. The gene calls are TRBV5-5 and TRBJ1-2; no definite D call. Per germline, CDR1 SGHKS and CDR2 YYEKEE (reference sequence). The CDR3 length is 14 residues. Trimming cost V 4 bases and J 1 base, with 11 bases left between them. The CDR3 region has the DNA TGTGCCAGCAGCCCCGGCGCTCTTAACTATGGCTACACCTTC. Amino acid sequence: CASSPGALNYGYTF.

The genes are TRBV25-1 and TRBJ2-7; D assignment may be TRBD1 or TRBD2 (6 bases each). The germline CDR1 and CDR2 sequences are MGHDK and SYGVNS. CDR3 size: 18 residues. Trimming took 0 bases from V and 1 from J, leaving 19 bases between them. The CDR3 sequence: CASSEYRGGGRGSYEQYF. The CDR3 nucleotides read TGTGCCAGCAGTGAATACCGCGGAGGGGGGCGCGGTTCCTACGAGCAGTACTTC.

In this sample, this clone turned up once. The chain uses TRBV5-1 and TRBJ2-1; D possibly corresponds to TRBD2 (6 bases). V shed 0 bases and J shed 2 bases, with 12 bases lying between them. CDR1 SGHRS and CDR2 YFSETQ come from the germline V gene. This CDR3 has 16 residues. The CDR3 region is CASSLASKRAYNEQFF. For the CDR3, the DNA is TGCGCCAGCAGCTTGGCCAGCAAGCGGGCCTACAATGAGCAGTTCTTC.

This clone was recorded a few times. The V call is TRBV6-5, the J call TRBJ2-2; possible D gene TRBD2, 6 bases. The CDR3 extends over 16 amino acids. Trimming cost V 4 bases and J 1 base, with 13 bases left between them. Germline V CDR1 and CDR2: MNHEY, SVGAGI. The CDR3 is CASSSRGGMNTGELFF. The DNA for the CDR3 is TGTGCCAGCAGTTCCCGTGGCGGGATGAACACCGGGGAGCTGTTTTTT.

This clone was detected once. Here the CDR3 reads CASSLRGDLYGYTF. CDR3 DNA: TGTGCCAGCAGCTTAAGAGGGGACCTCTATGGCTACACCTTC. The V gene is TRBV7-6, the J gene TRBJ1-2, with a tentative D call TRBD1 (5 bases). Looked up from germline, CDR1 is SGHVS and CDR2 is FNYEAQ. V shed 2 bases and J shed 4 bases, with 11 bases lying between them. The CDR3 consists of 14 residues.

The J gene is TRBJ2-5, the V gene TRBV9; 10 bases map to TRBD2. Germline-derived CDR1 and CDR2 are SGDLS and YYNGEE. V lost 4 bases to trimming and J lost 3 bases; unmatched junction nucleotides: 6. The CDR3 has 15 amino acids. The CDR3 DNA follows: TGTGCCAGCAGCCCTAGCGGGAGAGAAAAAGAGACCCAGTACTTC. Translating it yields CASSPSGREKETQYF.

Concerning this clone itself: Possible read error: a much larger clone is one base away. The chain links TRBV7-9 to TRBJ2-5, with 8 bases that match TRBD2. The J call is doubtful: the DNA matches TRBJ2-7 better. This CDR3 is built from 13 residues. Germline V CDR1 and CDR2: SEHNR, FQNEAQ (reference sequence). The CDR3 nucleotides are TGTGCCAGCAGCTTGGCGGGGGGCTACGAGCAGTACTTC. This gives the protein CASSLAGGYEQYF.

J is TRBJ1-4 and V is TRBV12-5; 8 nucleotides align to TRBD1. The V segment lost 9 bases and the J segment 3 bases; nucleotides outside the gene matches: 6. The CDR3 is made up of 14 amino acids. Germline loops: CDR1 LGHNT, CDR2 FRNRAP. This CDR3 reads CASRGPSANEKLFF. The CDR3 DNA reads TGTGCTAGCAGGGGGCCTTCCGCTAATGAAAAACTGTTTTTT.

The chain links TRBV18 to TRBJ2-3, with a possible D match to TRBD1 (6 bases). The CDR3 spans 15 residues. In germline, CDR1 is KGHSH, CDR2 LQKENI. V lost 3 bases to trimming and J lost 1 base, with 11 bases between them. The CDR3 sequence is CASSPQGYGTDTQYF. The CDR3 DNA reads as TGTGCCAGCTCACCCCAGGGGTATGGCACAGATACGCAGTATTTT.

The V gene is TRBV29-1, the J gene TRBJ2-1; TRBD2 matches at 12 bases. This CDR3 has 12 residues. J gave up 9 bases and V 6 bases, and 3 bases lay outside the gene matches. Germline V gives CDR1 SQVTM, CDR2 ANQGSEA. CDR3 nucleotides: TGCAGCGTGACTAGCGGGAGAGTTGAGCAGTTCTTC. Translated, it gives CSVTSGRVEQFF.

A single count supports this clone. The V gene is TRBV6-6, the J gene TRBJ2-1; 7 nucleotides match TRBD1. The ends lost 6 bases at V and 5 bases at J; junction bases unmatched: 4. The CDR3 has 13 amino acids. CDR1 and CDR2 (germline): MNHNY, SVGAGI (reference sequence). The CDR3 DNA reads as TGTGCCAGCAGAAGGGGGCCCAACAATGAGCAGTTCTTC. As protein: CASRRGPNNEQFF.

This chain joins TRBV29-1 and TRBJ2-2, with D perhaps being TRBD1 or TRBD2 (5 bases each). Germline loops: CDR1 SQVTM, CDR2 ANQGSEA. Between the trimmed V and J ends, which lost 3 bases and 4 bases, there was a span of 12 bases. The length of the CDR3 is 14 residues. Written as DNA, the CDR3 is TGCAGCGTTGAGGGGGTGAGGAGCACCGGGGAGCTGTTTTTT. Translated, it gives CSVEGVRSTGELFF.

This clone appeared many times. DNA of the CDR3: TGTGCCAGTAGTACCACGGCGGGCTCCTACAATGAGCAGTTCTTC. Translated, it gives CASSTTAGSYNEQFF. This chain uses TRBV19 with TRBJ2-1, with D possibly TRBD2 on 5 matching bases. The V gene lost 4 bases and the J gene lost 0 bases, with 10 bases spanning the gap. Germline V gene sequence: CDR1 LNHDA, CDR2 SQIVND (reference sequence). The length of the CDR3 is 15 residues. The complete variable domain, with remaining parts taken from reference TRBV19 and TRBJ2-1, reads DGGITQSPKYLFRKEGQNVTLSCEQNLNHDAMYWYRQDPGQGLRLIYYSQIVNDFQKGDIAEGYSVSREKKESFPLTVTSAQKNPTAFYLCASSTTAGSYNEQFFGPGTRLTVL.

The chain has TRBV2 and TRBJ2-1; tentatively, D is TRBD1 or TRBD2 (5 bases each). The CDR3 extends over 16 amino acids. V lost 3 bases and J lost 3, with 15 bases in between. Per the germline V gene, CDR1 is SNHLY and CDR2 is FYNNEI. This chain's CDR3 is CASSDEGRGFYNEQFF. In DNA form, the CDR3 reads TGTGCCAGCAGTGACGAGGGACGGGGATTCTACAATGAGCAGTTCTTC.

The rearrangement links TRBV7-9 to TRBJ2-5, with unresolved D. The CDR3 sequence is 14 residues long. The V and J ends lost 5 bases and 1 base respectively, with 11 bases between them. In germline, CDR1 is SEHNR, CDR2 FQNEAQ (reference sequence). CDR3 amino acids: CASSLTASQETQYF. Written as DNA, the CDR3 is TGTGCCAGCAGCCTAACAGCCTCCCAAGAGACCCAGTACTTC.

The chain's CDR3 is CASSLGIRETQYF. The CDR3 region has the DNA TGCGCCAGCAGCTTGGGTATCAGGGAGACCCAGTACTTC. The V and J genes are TRBV5-1 and TRBJ2-5; D not resolved. Germline V gene sequence: CDR1 SGHRS, CDR2 YFSETQ. Trimming shortened V by 0 bases and J by 5 bases, and 8 bases separated the two germline ends. This CDR3 contains 13 residues.

V gene TRBV20-1 combines with J gene TRBJ2-7; D uncertain. CDR1 is DFQATT, CDR2 SNEGSKA, per germline (reference sequence). V was trimmed by 6 bases and J by 3 bases, leaving 9 bases between them. The CDR3 covers 11 residues. This CDR3 is CSAPKDYEQYF. The CDR3 nucleotides are TGCAGTGCGCCAAAGGACTACGAGCAGTACTTC.

The rearrangement uses TRBV6-5 and TRBJ2-7; 11 positions match TRBD2. CDR1 is MNHEY and CDR2 is SVGAGI in the germline V gene. The CDR3 is 14 amino acids. Trimming took 5 bases from V and 6 from J; bases not matched to a gene: 6. DNA for the CDR3: TGTGCCAGCAGTACTAGCGGGAGATACAGCGAGCAGTACTTC. It specifies CASSTSGRYSEQYF.

The V call is TRBV5-1, the J call TRBJ2-7, with 7 nucleotides matching TRBD1. Germline values: CDR1 SGHRS, CDR2 YFSETQ. CDR3 length equals 13 residues. The ends lost 1 base at V and 5 bases at J; junction bases unmatched: 3. The DNA of the CDR3 is TGCGCCAGCAGCTTGTTACAGGGGAACGAGCAGTACTTC. This gives the protein CASSLLQGNEQYF.

This clone was counted only a few times. V gene TRBV2 combines with J gene TRBJ2-6, with D perhaps given as TRBD1 or TRBD2 (6 bases each). CDR3 length: 16 residues. Germline CDR1 reads SNHLY; CDR2 reads FYNNEI. The CDR3 is CVNREAPGAGANVLTF. The DNA for the CDR3 is TGTGTCAACAGGGAGGCGCCTGGGGCTGGGGCCAACGTCCTGACTTTC.

The chain has TRBV7-2 and TRBJ2-7; TRBD2 agrees at 7 bases. This CDR3 has 13 residues. The germline gives CDR1 SGHTA, CDR2 FQGNSA. V lost 0 bases and J lost 6; bases outside the gene matches: 2. Written as DNA, the CDR3 is TGTGCCAGCAGCTTAGCTGGACTAGTCGAGCAGTACTTC. As protein: CASSLAGLVEQYF. The full variable domain, completed using reference TRBV7-2 and TRBJ2-7, is GAGVSQSPSNKVTEKGKDVELRCDPISGHTALYWYRQSLGQGLEFLIYFQGNSAPDKSGLPSDRFSAERTGGSVSTLTIQRTQQEDSAVYLCASSLAGLVEQYFGPGTRLTVT.

The J gene is TRBJ2-7, the V gene TRBV7-8; tentative D call: TRBD1 (6 bases). This CDR3 is 15 amino acids long. The V gene lost 5 bases and the J gene lost 0 bases, with 14 bases spanning the gap. The V gene's germline CDR1 is SGHVS and CDR2 FQNEAQ. The CDR3 reads CASSQPRTDSYEQYF. CDR3 in DNA: TGTGCCAGCAGCCAACCTCGGACAGACTCCTACGAGCAGTACTTC.